Below, 9 T cell receptor beta chains from the same sample are listed, as sequenced in a study of breast tumors, draining lymph nodes, adjacent tissues. TCRdb processed the multiplex PCR reads anew with MiXCR; each CDR3 protein has one entry. In the table there are around 110,000 distinct CDR3 sequences, roughly 29% of which are singletons. Samples came from axillary lymph nodes draining the breast cancer. The specimen sequenced was axillary lymph node tissue. The origin of the receptors is a female donor with breast cancer. Some clones in this sample may be carry-over from other donors' samples.

This clonotype was recorded many times. CDR3: CASSLGGIAYEQYF. CDR3 nucleotides: TGTGCCAGCAGCTTAGGAGGGATTGCCTACGAGCAGTACTTC. V gene TRBV11-2 combines with J gene TRBJ2-7; the D gene is possibly TRBD2 (5 bases). The CDR3 loop spans 14 amino acids. Germline CDR1 and CDR2: SGHAT and FQNNGV. V lost 1 base and J 2 bases, leaving 9 bases between the germline ends. The full variable domain, its missing parts supplied by reference TRBV11-2 and TRBJ2-7, is EAGVAQSPRYKIIEKRQSVAFWCNPISGHATLYWYQQILGQGPKLLIQFQNNGVVDDSQLPKDRFSAERLKGVDSTLKIQPAKLEDSAVYLCASSLGGIAYEQYFGPGTRLTVT.

This clonotype has at least ten counts. The CDR3 DNA is TGTGCCAGCAGCCGACAGGGAGGGTCCTACGAGCAGTACTTC. The encoded protein is CASSRQGGSYEQYF. The genes are TRBV7-6 and TRBJ2-7; D is perhaps TRBD1 or TRBD2 (7 bases each). Germline CDR1 SGHVS, CDR2 FNYEAQ. The length of the CDR3 is 14 residues. V lost 5 bases and J lost 1, with 12 bases in between.

This rearrangement joins TRBV7-9 to TRBJ2-1, with 8 bases aligning to TRBD2. The CDR3 length is 15 residues. The germline CDR1 and CDR2 sequences are SEHNR and FQNEAQ (reference sequence). The J segment lost 1 base and the V segment lost 5 bases, leaving 4 bases of the junction unmatched. The CDR3 DNA follows: TGTGCCAGCAGCGGTGTAGCGGGATCCTACAATGAGCAGTTCTTC. Protein: CASSGVAGSYNEQFF.

The genes are TRBV18 and TRBJ1-1; D is unresolved. V was pared by 0 bases and J by 1 base, with 6 bases between. The CDR3 has 14 amino acids. Germline CDR1 and CDR2: KGHSH and LQKENI. Here the CDR3 DNA reads TGTGCCAGCTCACCACCGAGCTCGAACACTGAAGCTTTCTTT. As protein: CASSPPSSNTEAFF.

CDR3 sequence reads: CASSQEGDRGPLNYGYTF. In DNA, the CDR3 is TGCGCCAGCAGCCAAGAGGGAGACAGGGGCCCTCTTAACTATGGCTACACCTTC. The chain joins TRBV4-1 to TRBJ1-2, with 8 nucleotides matching TRBD1. Trimming at V came to 0 bases and at J to 1 base, leaving 10 bases not matched to a gene. The CDR3 runs 18 residues. CDR1 and CDR2 from the germline V gene are MGHRA and YSYEKL.

This clonotype was recorded many times. A read error is possible here, since a much larger clone lies one base away. The rearrangement uses TRBV20-1 and TRBJ1-6; D not resolved. The germline V gene encodes CDR1 DFQATT and CDR2 SNEGSKA (reference sequence). The CDR3 consists of 15 residues. Trimming shortened V by 0 bases and J by 9 bases, and 15 bases separated the two germline ends. The CDR3 DNA follows: TGCAGTGCTAGAGAAGAGGTGAGGGTGACTTCACCCCTCCACTTT. It yields the protein CSAREEVRVTSPLHF.

This clonotype was detected once. The chain couples TRBV11-2 to TRBJ2-7; 8 bases agree with TRBD1. CDR3 size: 13 residues. Trimming took 5 bases from V and 7 from J; bases not matched to a gene: 7. The germline V gene encodes CDR1 SGHAT and CDR2 FQNNGV. The CDR3 sequence is CASSPTGVGEQYF. CDR3 bases: TGTGCCAGCAGCCCGACAGGGGTGGGGGAGCAGTACTTC.

As for this clonotype: A single base separates this from a much larger clone, so it may be a read error. The chain has TRBV11-2 and TRBJ1-5; maybe TRBD1 (5 bases). The CDR3 totals 15 residues. Germline CDR1 and CDR2: SGHAT and FQNNGV. V dropped 4 bases and J dropped 4 bases, with 14 bases sitting between them. In DNA, the CDR3 is TGTGCCAGCAGCTATACCGGGACGGCTAATCAGCCCCAGCATTTT. It specifies CASSYTGTANQPQHF.

The V call is TRBV12-3 or TRBV12-4, the J call TRBJ2-7; the match to TRBD1 covers 8 bases. V shed 3 bases and J 6 bases; nucleotides not matched to a gene: 7. This CDR3 is 14 amino acids long. This CDR3 reads CASSFVGTGGEQYF. As DNA, the CDR3 is TGTGCCAGCAGTTTCGTCGGGACAGGCGGCGAGCAGTACTTC.